This is a list of T cell receptor beta chains from one sample in a study of molecular identifiers for immune sequencing clone quantification. TCRdb re-called the PCR reads through MiXCR, storing one row per CDR3 protein. The table shows around 480,000 distinct CDR3 sequences, with around 23% occurring only once. Sequencing input: naive CD8+ T cells from blood, with Jurkat cell RNA spiked in. These receptors originate from a human donor in good health. Some libraries in this study had Jurkat cell RNA spiked in. Both conserved end residues are part of each CDR3. The order of the fields is D gene, V gene, clone size, J gene, CDR3 protein. D genes are given only for firm matches. Where a row states a size, it is once, few, many or the class of an expanded clone; other rows omit it.

.	TRBV20-1	few	TRBJ2-3	CSARVISLRESTDTQYF
.	TRBV7-2	many	TRBJ2-7	CASSAAGAAYEQYF
.	TRBV5-6	once	TRBJ1-6	CASSLVPDNSPLHF
.	TRBV13	few	TRBJ2-1	CASRLQSEQFF
.	TRBV20-1	few	TRBJ2-5	CSARAETAIVETQYF
.	TRBV2	.	TRBJ1-6	CASSERGGAYNSPLHF
.	TRBV4-3	few	TRBJ2-1	CASSQGGRTYNEQFF
.	TRBV4-1	many	TRBJ1-1	CASSQDIWQSEAFF
TRBD1	TRBV12-3/TRBV12-4	many	TRBJ2-3	CASAGTVNTDTQYF
.	TRBV7-2	few	TRBJ2-1	CASRVGVEQFF
.	TRBV29-1	many	TRBJ1-2	CSVPVPGVYGYTF
.	TRBV3-1	.	TRBJ2-3	CASSQTRGVPDTQYF
TRBD2	TRBV27	many	TRBJ2-3	CASSLSALAARTDTQYF
TRBD2	TRBV7-6	.	TRBJ2-1	CASSPLAGGYDEQFF
.	TRBV4-3	.	TRBJ2-7	CASSQGFEYEQYF
TRBD1	TRBV9	many	TRBJ1-1	CASSGQGRGMNTEAFF
.	TRBV12-3/TRBV12-4	.	TRBJ2-3	CASSSPGGQSTDTQYF
.	TRBV29-1	many	TRBJ2-3	CSVEMAGPTWVDTQYF
.	TRBV4-1	few	TRBJ2-5	CASSQVEEETQYF
TRBD2	TRBV27	many	TRBJ2-7	CASSPGLARHEQYF
.	TRBV5-6	few	TRBJ1-1	CASSLNPNTEAFF
.	TRBV9	.	TRBJ2-3	CASASAGSTDTQYF
TRBD2	TRBV28	few	TRBJ2-3	CASSDSPGLAGDTQYF
.	TRBV7-9	.	TRBJ2-7	CVSSQGYEQYF
TRBD1	TRBV7-2	.	TRBJ1-1	CASSFTGENTEAFF
.	TRBV9	few	TRBJ2-1	CASSSLSMTSYNEQFF
TRBD2	TRBV27	.	TRBJ2-3	CASSLLGGSDTQYF
.	TRBV11-2	few	TRBJ2-1	CASSLNQYNEQFF
.	TRBV2	.	TRBJ1-6	CASRETGYNSPLHF
.	TRBV7-9	.	TRBJ2-3	CASSLAYTSTDTQYF
.	TRBV7-9	.	TRBJ1-1	CASSFTQTEAFF
.	TRBV4-3	few	TRBJ2-5	CASSQDYRGRMEQETQYF
.	TRBV7-9	.	TRBJ1-2	CARRRDRPGYPF
.	TRBV7-2	.	TRBJ2-7	CASSFPLDTRYDEQYF
.	TRBV12-3/TRBV12-4	few	TRBJ2-2	CASSFLGRGTGELFF
.	TRBV21-1	few	TRBJ1-2	CASSKVPLRGYTF
.	TRBV13	.	TRBJ2-3	CASSPPLVDTQYF
.	TRBV29-1	many	TRBJ2-7	CSVEEAGYSYEQYF
.	TRBV6-2/TRBV6-3	few	TRBJ2-7	CASSYGQPPYEQYF
TRBD1	TRBV7-9	few	TRBJ1-4	CASSLTGGAVNEKLFF
.	TRBV27	.	TRBJ1-1	CASRIQVNTEAFF
.	TRBV19	.	TRBJ2-2	CASSLGSWGTGELFF
.	TRBV28	.	TRBJ2-7	CASSLTRATYEQCF
TRBD2	TRBV4-2	few	TRBJ2-2	CASSQDRSGNGAGELFF